This T cell receptor (beta chain) was retrieved from a study of STAT5B mutations in CD4+ large granular lymphocyte leukemia. Comment on this clone: Its target is not known.

V lost 0 bases and J lost 8, with 13 bases in between. This CDR3 is 15 amino acids long. The germline V gene has CDR1 MNHEY and CDR2 SVGAGI. The survey-level immunoSEQ assay was used. The assay was immunoSEQ multiplex PCR, and TCRdb's table has in-frame clones only and misses some. The sample includes 23,000 or so clones, 74% of them seen just once. Study results and caveats: Around 25% of private leukemic clonotypes occurred rarely in other patients' non-leukemic repertoires.

This TCR was sampled from a human donor in good health. This chain joins TRBV6-5 and TRBJ1-4, with D possibly matching TRBD1 (5 bases). Sample: CD4+ T cells from blood buffy coats. CDR3 DNA sequence: TGTGCCAGCAGTTACTCAACTGGGGGTGGGGAAAAACTGTTTTTT. It is translated as CASSYSTGGGEKLFF.